The 14 T cell receptor beta chains in this list originate from one sample, sequenced in a study of OX40 agonist ivuxolimab in advanced cancers. Assay: immunoSEQ multiplex PCR; the TCRdb copy retains only in-frame clones and omits some. The sample records 55,000 to 75,000 clones, around 90% being singletons. The sequences come from CD4+ or CD8+ T cells sorted from blood, collected in a trial of the OX40 agonist ivuxolimab. The receptors here all came from an adult with an advanced solid tumor such as melanoma, head and neck, liver or kidney cancer.

As concerns this clone: Other DNA sequences in the same sample also yield this CDR3. The chain carries TRBV5-1 and TRBJ2-2; D is ambiguous. Germline V lookup: CDR1 SGHRS, CDR2 YFSETQ. V lost 1 base and J 2 bases, leaving 6 bases between the germline ends. This CDR3 contains 14 residues. Here the CDR3 DNA reads TGCGCCAGCAGCTTGAACAGTAACACCGGGGAGCTGTTTTTT. Amino acids: CASSLNSNTGELFF.

The chain couples TRBV6-1 to TRBJ1-5, with D possibly being TRBD1 (6 bases). Germline-derived CDR1 and CDR2 are MNHNS and SASEGT. This CDR3 has 14 amino acids. V was clipped by 3 bases and J by 4 bases, with 10 bases between them. The CDR3 nucleotides read TGTGCCAGCAGTGATAGCAGGGGAAATCAGCCCCAGCATTTT. It is translated as CASSDSRGNQPQHF.

The chain employs TRBV10-2 and TRBJ1-5; D unclear. V shed 3 bases and J shed 5 bases, with 11 bases lying between them. CDR3 length: 14 amino acids. Germline V lookup: CDR1 WSHSY, CDR2 SAAADI. The CDR3 nucleotides are TGCGCCAGCAGTGACCCCGACATTTATCAGCCCCAGCATTTT. This codes for CASSDPDIYQPQHF.

The chain employs TRBV15 and TRBJ1-5, with D tentatively TRBD1 (5 bases). Germline V lookup: CDR1 LNHNV, CDR2 YYDKDF (reference sequence). The CDR3 extends over 17 amino acids. With 0 bases removed from V and 0 bases from J, the gap between germline ends came to 12 bases. The CDR3 spells CATSRDDRGDSNQPQHF. The CDR3 DNA is TGTGCCACCAGCAGAGATGACCGGGGGGATAGCAATCAGCCCCAGCATTTT. The full variable domain, completed using reference TRBV15 and TRBJ1-5, is DAMVIQNPRYQVTQFGKPVTLSCSQTLNHNVMYWYQQKSSQAPKLLFHYYDKDFNNEADTPDNFQSRRPNTSFCFLDIRSPGLGDTAMYLCATSRDDRGDSNQPQHFGDGTRLSIL.

This clone was counted only a few times. The chain has TRBV10-3 and TRBJ1-1; D possibly corresponds to TRBD1 (6 bases). V was trimmed by 3 bases and J by 4 bases, leaving 9 bases between them. Germline lookup yields CDR1 ENHRY and CDR2 SYGVKD. The CDR3 length is 13 residues. The CDR3 sequence is CAISERGGTEAFF. Here the CDR3 DNA reads TGTGCCATCAGTGAAAGAGGGGGCACTGAAGCTTTCTTT.

This rearrangement joins TRBV11-1 to TRBJ2-5, with D possibly matching TRBD1 (6 bases). The CDR3 is 15 amino acids. Per germline, CDR1 SGHAT and CDR2 FQDESV (reference sequence). Deletions cut 5 bases from V and 5 bases from J, with 18 bases between. The CDR3 region is CASSQPGTQGETQYF. In DNA, the CDR3 is TGTGCCAGCAGCCAACCCGGGACCCAGGGGGAGACCCAGTACTTC.

This clone appeared a single time. The chain combines TRBV5-1 with TRBJ1-4; D remains ambiguous. The CDR3 runs to 16 residues. V dropped 0 bases and J dropped 0 bases, with 9 bases sitting between them. Germline lookup yields CDR1 SGHRS and CDR2 YFSETQ. This CDR3 reads CASSLGRVATNEKLFF. CDR3 nucleotides: TGCGCCAGCAGCTTGGGAAGGGTTGCAACTAATGAAAAACTGTTTTTT.

This sequence joins TRBV5-1 and TRBJ1-3, with 9 bases matching TRBD1. The CDR3 extends over 17 amino acids. The germline CDR1 and CDR2 sequences are SGHRS and YFSETQ. Unmatched junction bases numbered 6, after V lost 0 bases and J lost 2 bases. CDR3 sequence: CASSLDTGGWAGNTIYF. CDR3 sequence (DNA): TGCGCCAGCAGCTTGGATACAGGGGGCTGGGCTGGAAACACCATATATTTT.

The CDR3 nucleotides read TGTGCCTGGGGTCCCCCCGGGACGTACTATGGCTACACCTTC. Translated, it gives CAWGPPGTYYGYTF. V usage is TRBV30 and J usage is TRBJ1-2, with D possibly being TRBD1 (5 bases). Germline CDR1 GTSNPN, CDR2 SVGIG (reference sequence). The CDR3 length is 14 residues. Between the trimmed V and J ends, which lost 5 bases and 3 bases, there was a span of 16 bases.

This clone was seen only once. The chain has TRBV27 and TRBJ2-7; 8 bases align to TRBD1. The CDR3 runs 15 residues. Trimming took 5 bases from V and 3 from J; bases not matched to a gene: 9. The germline V gene has CDR1 MNHEY and CDR2 SMNVEV (reference sequence). CDR3 protein: CASSGVGTGGYEQYF. DNA for the CDR3: TGTGCCAGCAGTGGGGTTGGGACAGGTGGCTACGAGCAGTACTTC.

This sequence joins TRBV10-1 and TRBJ2-7, with 8 bases aligning to TRBD1. Germline V gene lookup returns CDR1 WNHNN and CDR2 SYGVQD (reference sequence). CDR3 size: 13 residues. Trimming removed 11 bases from V and 5 bases from J; junction bases left unmatched: 11. This CDR3 reads CADGEDREDEQYF. CDR3 DNA sequence: TGCGCCGACGGCGAGGACAGGGAGGACGAGCAGTACTTC.

The CDR3: CASSLVGSGRADTQYF. The CDR3 nucleotides read TGCGCCAGCAGCTTGGTCGGTAGCGGGAGGGCAGATACGCAGTATTTT. The chain couples TRBV5-1 to TRBJ2-3; the match to TRBD2 covers 11 bases. The CDR3 has 16 amino acids. Germline CDR1 is SGHRS and CDR2 is YFSETQ. The trim removed 0 bases at V and 4 bases at J, leaving 4 bases unmatched.

The chain combines TRBV10-3 with TRBJ2-7; D not certain. The V end lost 3 bases, the J end lost 0 bases, and 6 bases lay between the germline ends. This CDR3 is built from 13 residues. CDR1 and CDR2 (germline): ENHRY, SYGVKD. The chain's CDR3 is CAISDTNSYEQYF. The CDR3 DNA follows: TGTGCCATCAGTGACACCAACTCCTACGAGCAGTACTTC.

The chain is built from TRBV6-5 and TRBJ1-5, with D maybe TRBD1 (5 bases). Trimming removed 5 bases at V and 3 bases at J, with 14 bases between. CDR3 length: 15 residues. Per the germline V gene, CDR1 is MNHEY and CDR2 is SVGAGI. The CDR3, as DNA: TGTGCCAGCAGTCAGACGACAGCGACCAATCAGCCCCAGCATTTT. It yields the protein CASSQTTATNQPQHF.